This TCR beta chain was sequenced for a study of blood T cell repertoires in COVID-19. After removal of 5 bases from V and 3 bases from J, the junction contained 7 bases not matched to a gene. The CDR3 is 15 amino acids. The V gene's germline CDR1 is MDHEN and CDR2 SYDVKM. In the source study's methods: Amplification of reference gene primers was used by the study to estimate nucleated cell counts. This table comes from immunoSEQ multiplex PCR, and its TCRdb copy is limited to in-frame clones, with some not included. V and J calls and clone size are those listed in that table; D and trimming were worked out from the DNA. The table lists 60,000 to 70,000 clones, roughly four fifths of them singletons.

The TCR originated in a woman older than 75 with acute or convalescent COVID-19. Sequencing was carried out using peripheral blood. This chain links TRBV28 with TRBJ2-4; 7 positions match TRBD2. The CDR3 region has the DNA TGTGCCAGCAGTGTCCGCGGGGGAGGCAAAAACATTCAGTACTTC. Its translation: CASSVRGGGKNIQYF.